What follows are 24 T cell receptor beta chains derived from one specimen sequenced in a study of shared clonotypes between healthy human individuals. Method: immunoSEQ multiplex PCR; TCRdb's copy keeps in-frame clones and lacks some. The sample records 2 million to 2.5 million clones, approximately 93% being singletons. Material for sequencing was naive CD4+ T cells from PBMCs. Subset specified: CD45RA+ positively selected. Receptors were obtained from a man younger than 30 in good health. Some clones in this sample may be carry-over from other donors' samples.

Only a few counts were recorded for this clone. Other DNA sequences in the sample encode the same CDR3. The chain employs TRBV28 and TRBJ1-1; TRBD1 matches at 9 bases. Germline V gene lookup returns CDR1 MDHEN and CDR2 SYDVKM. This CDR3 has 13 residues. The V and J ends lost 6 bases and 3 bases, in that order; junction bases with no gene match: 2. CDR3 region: CASSRTGDTEAFF. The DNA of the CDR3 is TGTGCCAGCAGCCGGACAGGGGACACTGAAGCTTTCTTT. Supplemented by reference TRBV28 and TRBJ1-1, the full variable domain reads DVKVTQSSRYLVKRTGEKVFLECVQDMDHENMFWYRQDPGLGLRLIYFSYDVKMKEKGDIPEGYSVSREKKERFSLILESASTNQTSMYLCASSRTGDTEAFFGQGTRLTVV.

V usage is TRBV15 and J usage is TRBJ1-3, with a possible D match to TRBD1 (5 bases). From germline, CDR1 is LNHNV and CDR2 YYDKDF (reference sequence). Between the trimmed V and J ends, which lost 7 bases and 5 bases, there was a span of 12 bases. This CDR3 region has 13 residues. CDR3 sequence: CATTTGLRNTIYF. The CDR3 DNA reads TGTGCCACCACAACGGGGCTAAGAAACACCATATATTTT.

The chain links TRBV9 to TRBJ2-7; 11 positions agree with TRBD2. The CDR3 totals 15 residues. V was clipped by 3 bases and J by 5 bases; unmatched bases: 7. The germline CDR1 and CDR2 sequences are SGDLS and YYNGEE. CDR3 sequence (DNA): TGTGCCAGCAGCGCGTTAGCGGGAGGGCCCCACGAGCAGTACTTC. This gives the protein CASSALAGGPHEQYF.

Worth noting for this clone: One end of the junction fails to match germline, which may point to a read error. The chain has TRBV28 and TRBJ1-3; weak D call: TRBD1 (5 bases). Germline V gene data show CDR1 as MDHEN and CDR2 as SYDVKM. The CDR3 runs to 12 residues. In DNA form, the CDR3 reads TGTGCCAGCAGTTTATTAGGGGAACCAGAGGATTTT. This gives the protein CASSLLGEPEDF.

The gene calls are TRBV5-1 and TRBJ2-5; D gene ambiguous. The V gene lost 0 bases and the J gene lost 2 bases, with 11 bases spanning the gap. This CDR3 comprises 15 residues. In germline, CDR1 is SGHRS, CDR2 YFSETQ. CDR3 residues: CASSLDIFPQETQYF. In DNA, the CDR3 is TGCGCCAGCAGCTTGGACATCTTCCCGCAAGAGACCCAGTACTTC.

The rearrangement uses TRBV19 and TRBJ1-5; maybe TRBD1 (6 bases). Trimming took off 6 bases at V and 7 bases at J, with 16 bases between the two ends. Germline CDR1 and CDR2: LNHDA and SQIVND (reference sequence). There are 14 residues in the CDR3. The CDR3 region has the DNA TGTGCCAGTAGGGCACAGGGAGCTCGGCAGCCCCAGCATTTT. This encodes CASRAQGARQPQHF.

CDR3 DNA sequence: TGTGCCAGCAGCCAATTAATGGGAGGGGGCTTAGGGGAGACCCAGTACTTC. It codes for CASSQLMGGGLGETQYF. The chain carries TRBV28 and TRBJ2-5, with D possibly being TRBD1 or TRBD2 (7 bases each). CDR3 size: 17 residues. Germline CDR1 reads MDHEN; CDR2 reads SYDVKM. The germline V and J ends were trimmed by 6 bases and 5 bases, with 25 bases remaining between them.

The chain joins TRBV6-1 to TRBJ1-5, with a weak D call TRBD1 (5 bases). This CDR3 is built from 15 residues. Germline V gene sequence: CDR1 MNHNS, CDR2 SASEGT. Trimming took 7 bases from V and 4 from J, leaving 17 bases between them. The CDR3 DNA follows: TGTGCCAGCACCCCGGGACGGAGCTCGAATCAGCCCCAGCATTTT. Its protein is CASTPGRSSNQPQHF.

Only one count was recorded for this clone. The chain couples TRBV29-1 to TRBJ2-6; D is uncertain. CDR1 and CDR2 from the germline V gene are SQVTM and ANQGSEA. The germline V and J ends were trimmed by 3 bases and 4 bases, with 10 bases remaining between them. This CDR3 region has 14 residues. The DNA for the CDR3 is TGCAGCGTTGAGGGCCCTGGGGGGGCCAACGTCCTGACTTTC. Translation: CSVEGPGGANVLTF.

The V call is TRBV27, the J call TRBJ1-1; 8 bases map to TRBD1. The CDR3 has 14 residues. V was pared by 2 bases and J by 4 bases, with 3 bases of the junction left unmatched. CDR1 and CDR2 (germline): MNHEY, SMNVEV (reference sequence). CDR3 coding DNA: TGTGCCAGCAGTTTACAGGGGGCGAGCACTGAAGCTTTCTTT. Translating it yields CASSLQGASTEAFF.

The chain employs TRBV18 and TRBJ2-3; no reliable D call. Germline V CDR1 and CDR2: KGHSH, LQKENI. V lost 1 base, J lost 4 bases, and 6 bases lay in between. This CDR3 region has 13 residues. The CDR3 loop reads CASSPRRADTQYF. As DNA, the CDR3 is TGTGCCAGCTCACCACGTCGAGCAGATACGCAGTATTTT.

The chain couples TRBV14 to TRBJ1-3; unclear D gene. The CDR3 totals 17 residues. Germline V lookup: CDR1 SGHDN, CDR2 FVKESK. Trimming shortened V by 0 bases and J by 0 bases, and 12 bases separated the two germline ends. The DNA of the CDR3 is TGTGCCAGCAGCCAAGATCAGAAAGCCGACTCTGGAAACACCATATATTTT. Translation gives CASSQDQKADSGNTIYF.

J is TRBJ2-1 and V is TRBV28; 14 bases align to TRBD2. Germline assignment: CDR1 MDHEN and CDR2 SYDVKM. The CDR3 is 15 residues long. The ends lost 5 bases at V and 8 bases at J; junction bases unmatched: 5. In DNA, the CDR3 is TGTGCCAGCAGTCGGACTAGCGGGAGGAGGGATGAGCAGTTCTTC. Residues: CASSRTSGRRDEQFF. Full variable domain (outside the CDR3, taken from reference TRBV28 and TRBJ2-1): DVKVTQSSRYLVKRTGEKVFLECVQDMDHENMFWYRQDPGLGLRLIYFSYDVKMKEKGDIPEGYSVSREKKERFSLILESASTNQTSMYLCASSRTSGRRDEQFFGPGTRLTVL.

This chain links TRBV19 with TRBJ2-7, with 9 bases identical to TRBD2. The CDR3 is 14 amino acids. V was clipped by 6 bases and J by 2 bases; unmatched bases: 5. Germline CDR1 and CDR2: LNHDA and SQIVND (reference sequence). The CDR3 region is CASSRLADTYEQYF. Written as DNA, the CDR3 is TGTGCCAGTAGCCGACTAGCGGATACCTACGAGCAGTACTTC.

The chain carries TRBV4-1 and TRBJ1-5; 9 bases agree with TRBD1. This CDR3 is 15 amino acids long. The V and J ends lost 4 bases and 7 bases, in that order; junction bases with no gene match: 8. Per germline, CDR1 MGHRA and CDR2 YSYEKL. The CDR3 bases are TGCGCCAGCAGCCCGCTACAGGGGGCCGGACAGCCCCAGCATTTT. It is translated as CASSPLQGAGQPQHF.

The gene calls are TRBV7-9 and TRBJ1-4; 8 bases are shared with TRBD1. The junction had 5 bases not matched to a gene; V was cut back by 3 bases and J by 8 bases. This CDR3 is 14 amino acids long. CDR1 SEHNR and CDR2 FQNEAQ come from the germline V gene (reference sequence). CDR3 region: CASSFDRGHEKLFF. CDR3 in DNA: TGTGCCAGCAGCTTTGACAGGGGTCACGAAAAACTGTTTTTT. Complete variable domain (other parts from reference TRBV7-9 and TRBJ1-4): DTGVSQNPRHKITKRGQNVTFRCDPISEHNRLYWYRQTLGQGPEFLTYFQNEAQLEKSRLLSDRFSAERPKGSFSTLEIQRTEQGDSAMYLCASSFDRGHEKLFFGSGTQLSVL.

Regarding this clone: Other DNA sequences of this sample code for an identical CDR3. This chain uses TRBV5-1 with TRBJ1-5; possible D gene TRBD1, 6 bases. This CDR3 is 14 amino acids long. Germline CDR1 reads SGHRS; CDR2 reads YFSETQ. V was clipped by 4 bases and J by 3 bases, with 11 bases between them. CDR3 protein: CASSTGQSNQPQHF. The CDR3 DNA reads TGCGCCAGCAGCACCGGACAGTCCAATCAGCCCCAGCATTTT.

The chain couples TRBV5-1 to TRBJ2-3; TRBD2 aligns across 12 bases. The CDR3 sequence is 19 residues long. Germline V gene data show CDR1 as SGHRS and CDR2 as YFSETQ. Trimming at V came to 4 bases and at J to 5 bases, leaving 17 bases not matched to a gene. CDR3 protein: CASSRGSPPSGRAKDTQYF. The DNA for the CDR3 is TGCGCCAGCAGCCGTGGCTCGCCACCTAGCGGGAGGGCAAAAGATACGCAGTATTTT.

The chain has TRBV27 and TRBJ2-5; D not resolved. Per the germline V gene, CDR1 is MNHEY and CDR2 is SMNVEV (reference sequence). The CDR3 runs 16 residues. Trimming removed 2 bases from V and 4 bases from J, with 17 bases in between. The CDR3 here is CASSLTSATPPETQYF. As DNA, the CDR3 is TGTGCCAGCAGTTTAACGTCGGCTACCCCCCCAGAGACCCAGTACTTC.

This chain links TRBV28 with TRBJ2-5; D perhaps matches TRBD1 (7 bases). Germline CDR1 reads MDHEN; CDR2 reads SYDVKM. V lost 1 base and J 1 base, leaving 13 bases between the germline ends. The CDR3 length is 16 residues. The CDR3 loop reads CASSLLGGDSQETQYF. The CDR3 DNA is TGTGCCAGCAGTTTATTAGGAGGGGACAGCCAAGAGACCCAGTACTTC. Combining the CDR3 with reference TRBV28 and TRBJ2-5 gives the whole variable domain DVKVTQSSRYLVKRTGEKVFLECVQDMDHENMFWYRQDPGLGLRLIYFSYDVKMKEKGDIPEGYSVSREKKERFSLILESASTNQTSMYLCASSLLGGDSQETQYFGPGTRLLVL.

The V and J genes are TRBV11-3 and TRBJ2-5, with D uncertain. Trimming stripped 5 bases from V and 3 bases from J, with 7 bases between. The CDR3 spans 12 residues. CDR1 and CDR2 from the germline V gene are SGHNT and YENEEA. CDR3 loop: CASSETKETQYF. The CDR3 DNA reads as TGTGCCAGCAGCGAAACTAAAGAGACCCAGTACTTC.

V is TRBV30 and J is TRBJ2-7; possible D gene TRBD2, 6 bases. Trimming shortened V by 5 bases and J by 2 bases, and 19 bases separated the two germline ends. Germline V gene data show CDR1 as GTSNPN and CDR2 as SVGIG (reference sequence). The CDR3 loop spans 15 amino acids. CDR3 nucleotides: TGTGCCTGGGTCACCCCGGGACTTATTACCTACGAGCAGTACTTC. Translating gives CAWVTPGLITYEQYF.

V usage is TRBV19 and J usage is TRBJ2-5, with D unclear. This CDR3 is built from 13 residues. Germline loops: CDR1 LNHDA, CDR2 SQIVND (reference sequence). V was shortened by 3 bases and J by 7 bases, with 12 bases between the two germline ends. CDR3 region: CASSIRIVATQYF. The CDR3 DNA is TGTGCCAGTAGTATCAGGATTGTCGCGACCCAGTACTTC.

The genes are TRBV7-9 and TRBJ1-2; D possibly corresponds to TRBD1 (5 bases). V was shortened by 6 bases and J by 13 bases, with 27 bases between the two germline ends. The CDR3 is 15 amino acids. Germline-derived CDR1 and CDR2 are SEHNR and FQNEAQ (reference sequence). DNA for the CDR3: TGTGCCAGCAGGAGGGACCTTTCAGGGACCCCCGCGTGCACCTTC. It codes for CASRRDLSGTPACTF. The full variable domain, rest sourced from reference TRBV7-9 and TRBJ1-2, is DTGVSQNPRHKITKRGQNVTFRCDPISEHNRLYWYRQTLGQGPEFLTYFQNEAQLEKSRLLSDRFSAERPKGSFSTLEIQRTEQGDSAMYLCASRRDLSGTPACTFGSGTRLTVV.